The clone carrying this T cell receptor beta chain was recorded a few times. Its specificity is not known. Since no conserved phenylalanine or tryptophan closes the CDR3, a read error is the likely cause. These data come from a study of neurological immune-mediated disorders. Study-wide results and limits: Multiple sclerosis patients had less TCR clonal expansion than even healthy controls, unlike HTLV-1-associated myelopathy. Phylogenetically, 18 of 34 multiple sclerosis patients' repertoires fell into one related-CDR3 cluster, a possible signature.

As for the cDNA, it was generated by 5'RACE with 10-nucleotide random UMIs. In each sequencing run, over 160 million TCR-beta sequences were generated from 15-18 subjects. TCRdb re-derived calls from the 5' RACE reads in MiXCR, one entry per CDR3 protein. The sample contains about 66,000 distinct CDR3 sequences, roughly 3.9% of which appear only once. Germline lookup yields CDR1 SGHRS and CDR2 YFSETQ. The CDR3 runs to 14 residues. With 4 bases clipped from V and 6 bases from J, the junction kept 9 bases outside the gene matches. V gene TRBV5-1 combines with J gene TRBJ1-2; 7 bases line up with TRBD1. The sequence came from a man aged 25 to 40 with multiple sclerosis. Sequencing was carried out using PBMCs. CDR3 bases: TGCGCCAGCAGCCCGGGACAGCCGGTCGATGGCTACACCAAC. It is translated as CASSPGQPVDGYTN.